The present T cell receptor (beta chain) was sequenced within a study of CD8 T cells in ankylosing spondylitis. The CDR3 is 16 residues long. Study observations and caveats: Made up of eight highly homologous variants, a TCR beta motif appeared characteristic of ankylosing spondylitis blood. With a CD8+ phenotype, disease-linked clones were relatively rare in peripheral blood.

Points on this clonotype: The antigen remains unidentified. This may stem from a read error, because a much larger clone lies one nucleotide away.

TCRdb fed the 5' RACE reads into MiXCR, producing one record per CDR3 protein. The repertoire holds about 240,000 distinct CDR3 sequences, less than 10% seen once, with almost 7% in the top ten. Sequencing used blood, either unsorted or a sorted T cell fraction (not recorded which). This chain connects TRBV12-3 or TRBV12-4 to TRBJ2-1, with 11 bases identical to TRBD2. This receptor was obtained from a male donor with ankylosing spondylitis or in good health (not recorded which). CDR3 region: CACSFRYLAGGSEQFF. DNA of the CDR3: TGTGCCTGCAGTTTCCGGTACCTAGCGGGAGGTAGCGAGCAGTTCTTC.